The 22 T cell receptor beta chains listed next were all sequenced from one sample in a study of spatial heterogeneity in lung cancer. TCRdb re-analysed the 5' RACE reads in MiXCR, keeping a single row per CDR3 protein. The sample includes under 15,000 distinct CDR3 sequences, roughly 5.6% seen only once; the top ten take roughly 11%. Specified time point: sample taken at primary tumor resection. Study-wide points: For expanded intratumoral alpha and beta TCRs, counts tracked tumor mutation counts.

These receptors have no identified antigens. The material sequenced was lung tumor tissue, taken at surgery. The receptors shown here come from a female donor with early-stage non-small cell lung cancer.

Points on this clonotype: With the library built for alpha chains, this beta chain is off target and its frequency is not meaningful. This chain connects TRBV7-9 to TRBJ2-1, with D uncertain. The CDR3 loop spans 12 amino acids. Per germline, CDR1 SEHNR and CDR2 FQNEAQ (reference sequence). V lost 2 bases to trimming and J lost 6 bases, with 5 bases between them. The CDR3 region is CASSLISNEQFF. Written as DNA, the CDR3 is TGTGCCAGCAGCTTAATCAGCAATGAGCAGTTCTTC. Supplemented by reference TRBV7-9 and TRBJ2-1, the full variable domain reads DTGVSQNPRHKITKRGQNVTFRCDPISEHNRLYWYRQTLGQGPEFLTYFQNEAQLEKSRLLSDRFSAERPKGSFSTLEIQRTEQGDSAMYLCASSLISNEQFFGPGTRLTVL.

This clonotype is medium-sized (0.01 to 0.1%) within its sample. For a library built for alpha chains, this beta chain is a stray read; little rests on its size. This chain links TRBV12-3 or TRBV12-4 with TRBJ2-5; D ambiguous. V was shortened by 0 bases and J by 3 bases, with 11 bases between the two germline ends. The CDR3 has 15 residues. CDR3 nucleotides: TGTGCCAGCAGTTTAGCGGCAAAGGGAAAAGAGACCCAGTACTTC. This translates into CASSLAAKGKETQYF.

To note about this clonotype: Found in a library prepared for alpha chains, this beta chain is an off-target read, and its abundance has little meaning. The rearrangement links TRBV20-1 to TRBJ1-5; possible D gene TRBD1, 6 bases. Germline CDR1 and CDR2: DFQATT and SNEGSKA (reference sequence). The CDR3 is 15 residues long. With 3 bases removed from V and 1 base from J, the gap between germline ends came to 13 bases. This CDR3 reads CSASTTGISNQPQHF. CDR3 sequence (DNA): TGCAGTGCTAGCACCACAGGGATCAGCAATCAGCCCCAGCATTTT.

In its sample, this clonotype is medium-sized. Little can be read into the size of this beta chain, an off-target read in a library designed for alpha chains. The CDR3 nucleotides read TGTGCCAGCAGCATTTCTAGCGGGGGGGCCAATGAGCAGTTCTTC. Translation: CASSISSGGANEQFF. The chain has TRBV12-3 or TRBV12-4 and TRBJ2-1, with TRBD2 matching over 12 bases. The CDR3 has 15 amino acids. V shed 6 bases, J shed 6 bases, and the junction held 6 bases outside the gene matches.

This clonotype showed up many times. With the library built for alpha chains, this beta chain is off target and its frequency is not meaningful. This sequence joins TRBV6-6 and TRBJ1-5; possibly TRBD1 for D (6 bases). The CDR3 sequence is 14 residues long. Between the trimmed V and J ends, which lost 6 bases and 6 bases, there was a span of 15 bases. Germline CDR1 reads MNHNY; CDR2 reads SVGAGI (reference sequence). The CDR3 reads CASSPDRTAQPQHF. CDR3 DNA sequence: TGTGCCAGCAGCCCTGACAGGACGGCTCAGCCCCAGCATTTT.

This clonotype was recorded at least ten times. Being off target in a library aimed at alpha chains, this beta chain has a size of little meaning. This rearrangement joins TRBV28 to TRBJ1-5; 9 nucleotides align to TRBD1. J gave up 2 bases and V 6 bases, and 5 bases lay outside the gene matches. Germline CDR1 is MDHEN and CDR2 is SYDVKM. The CDR3 consists of 15 residues. This chain's CDR3 is CASRFRDRGNQPQHF. Here the CDR3 DNA reads TGTGCCAGCAGGTTCCGGGACAGGGGCAATCAGCCCCAGCATTTT.

This clonotype has at least ten counts. This beta chain is an off-target read within a library intended for alpha chains, so its frequency means little. This chain uses TRBV7-3 with TRBJ2-3; 14 positions agree with TRBD2. This CDR3 is 14 amino acids long. Germline V gene sequence: CDR1 SGHTA, CDR2 FQGTGA. V shed 5 bases, J shed 8 bases, and the junction held 3 bases outside the gene matches. CDR3 protein: CASSPGLAGGTQYF. The CDR3 DNA sequence: TGTGCCAGCAGCCCAGGACTAGCGGGGGGTACGCAGTATTTT.

Many counts were recorded for this clonotype. This beta chain turned up in a library designed for alpha chains; as an off-target read, its abundance says little. The rearrangement links TRBV6-1 to TRBJ2-1; 10 positions agree with TRBD2. The junction had 4 bases not matched to a gene; V was cut back by 6 bases and J by 2 bases. The CDR3 has 15 residues. Germline loops: CDR1 MNHNS, CDR2 SASEGT. The CDR3 loop is CASRELAGAYNEQFF. CDR3 coding DNA: TGTGCCAGCAGGGAGCTAGCGGGGGCCTACAATGAGCAGTTCTTC.

In its sample, this clonotype was seen many times. In a library made to pick up alpha chains, this beta chain is a stray read with a size that means little. This rearrangement joins TRBV4-3 to TRBJ2-7; D possibly matches TRBD1 or TRBD2 (5 bases each). Per germline, CDR1 LGHNA and CDR2 YSLEER. The CDR3 is 13 residues long. Trimming stripped 3 bases from V and 3 bases from J, with 9 bases between. In DNA, the CDR3 is TGCGCCAGCAGCCACAGGGACGGCTACGAGCAGTACTTC. Protein: CASSHRDGYEQYF.

Concerning this clonotype itself: For a library built for alpha chains, this beta chain is a stray read; little rests on its size. The V gene is TRBV28, the J gene TRBJ1-5; D uncertain. Trimming shortened V by 7 bases and J by 0 bases, and 4 bases separated the two germline ends. The CDR3 is made up of 12 amino acids. The germline V gene has CDR1 MDHEN and CDR2 SYDVKM. The CDR3 spells CASTTSNQPQHF. Written as DNA, the CDR3 is TGTGCCAGCACCACTAGCAATCAGCCCCAGCATTTT.

There are many counts of this clonotype. This beta chain is off target for a library built for alpha chains, so its abundance means little. The gene calls are TRBV3-1 and TRBJ1-2, with a tentative D call TRBD1 (6 bases). The CDR3 sequence is 15 residues long. The germline V gene has CDR1 LGHDT and CDR2 YNNKEL (reference sequence). The V gene lost 4 bases and the J gene lost 2 bases, with 14 bases spanning the gap. CDR3 amino acids: CASSPLVTGNYGYTF. The CDR3 DNA reads as TGTGCCAGCAGCCCCCTCGTGACAGGCAACTATGGCTACACCTTC.

This clonotype was found many times. Since it is a stray read in a library aimed at alpha chains, this beta chain has a size that is not meaningful. The V and J genes are TRBV2 and TRBJ2-5, with TRBD2 matching over 11 bases. V trimming: 5 bases; J trimming: 0 bases; junction bases outside the gene matches: 8. Germline V gene data show CDR1 as SNHLY and CDR2 as FYNNEI. CDR3 length: 17 amino acids. In DNA, the CDR3 is TGTGCCAGCAGTATTCGCACTAGCGGGGGAAACCAAGAGACCCAGTACTTC. Its protein product is CASSIRTSGGNQETQYF.

This clonotype was seen many times. This beta chain is off target for a library built for alpha chains, so its abundance means little. The CDR3 here is CASSVAPGQPQHF. The CDR3 bases are TGTGCCAGCAGCGTGGCCCCGGGCCAGCCCCAGCATTTT. The chain couples TRBV6-1 to TRBJ1-5, with D unclear. Trimming cost V 6 bases and J 7 bases, with 13 bases left between them. The CDR3 totals 13 residues. The germline V gene has CDR1 MNHNS and CDR2 SASEGT.

This clonotype was seen at least ten times. This beta chain is an off-target read within a library intended for alpha chains, so its frequency means little. The chain recombines TRBV10-2 with TRBJ1-6; 8 bases align to TRBD1. J was trimmed by 5 bases and V by 7 bases; bases with no gene match: 4. Per the germline V gene, CDR1 is WSHSY and CDR2 is SAAADI. The CDR3 length is 14 residues. The DNA of the CDR3 is TGCGCCAGCACCCTGACAGGGGATAATTCACCCCTCCACTTT. Protein product: CASTLTGDNSPLHF.

This clonotype was picked up many times. Since it is a stray read in a library aimed at alpha chains, this beta chain has a size that is not meaningful. For the CDR3, the DNA is TGCGCCAGCAGCCAAGGCTTTGCGCGTGGGCGGGGTTCGTCCTACGAGCAGTACTTC. Its protein product is CASSQGFARGRGSSYEQYF. This chain connects TRBV4-1 to TRBJ2-7; possibly TRBD2 for D (6 bases). Trimming took off 1 base at V and 1 base at J, with 23 bases between the two ends. The V gene's germline CDR1 is MGHRA and CDR2 YSYEKL. CDR3 size: 19 residues.

This clonotype was observed at least ten times. This beta chain is off target for a library built for alpha chains, so its abundance means little. This chain connects TRBV11-2 to TRBJ1-2; possibly TRBD1 for D (5 bases). This CDR3 is 15 amino acids long. Trimming left V 11 bases short and J 4 bases short, with 23 bases between. Looked up from germline, CDR1 is SGHAT and CDR2 is FQNNGV. The CDR3 sequence is CASRRAGRLPYGYTF. CDR3 coding DNA: TGTGCCTCCCGGCGGGCGGGGCGGCTACCCTATGGCTACACCTTC.

Relative to its sample, this clonotype is medium-sized. With the library built for alpha chains, this beta chain is off target and its frequency is not meaningful. The V call is TRBV20-1, the J call TRBJ2-3; possible D gene TRBD2, 5 bases. This CDR3 region has 14 residues. Trimming removed 4 bases at V and 6 bases at J, with 17 bases between. CDR1 and CDR2 from the germline V gene are DFQATT and SNEGSKA (reference sequence). The CDR3 DNA reads as TGCAGTGCTACCGGACTTTCCGCTGGGGATACGCAGTATTTT. Its protein is CSATGLSAGDTQYF.

This clonotype has a count of ten or more. The library was prepared for alpha chains; this beta chain is a stray read, so its frequency means little. The V gene is TRBV30, the J gene TRBJ1-1, with no clear D. V lost 5 bases to trimming and J lost 7 bases, with 8 bases between them. From germline, CDR1 is GTSNPN and CDR2 SVGIG (reference sequence). The CDR3 has 10 residues. CDR3 residues: CAWGESEAFF. CDR3 DNA sequence: TGTGCCTGGGGGGAGAGTGAAGCTTTCTTT.

This clonotype came up many times. This beta chain is off target for a library built for alpha chains, so its abundance means little. The chain is built from TRBV5-8 and TRBJ2-1, with 12 bases matching TRBD2. The germline gives CDR1 SGHTS, CDR2 YDEGEE. The CDR3 has 16 amino acids. Germline trimming cut 4 bases from V and 3 bases from J; bases unmatched to any gene: 5. DNA for the CDR3: TGTGCCAGCAGCGGGGCACTAGCGGGGGGCTACAATGAGCAGTTCTTC. Translating it yields CASSGALAGGYNEQFF.

About this clonotype: Because this beta chain is a stray read in a library intended to capture alpha chains, its abundance should not be given much weight. This chain joins TRBV11-1 and TRBJ2-5, with unresolved D. Germline V gene data show CDR1 as SGHAT and CDR2 as FQDESV (reference sequence). V lost 4 bases and J lost 1, with 7 bases in between. This CDR3 comprises 13 residues. CDR3 protein: CASSWTIQETQYF. CDR3 nucleotides: TGTGCCAGCAGCTGGACCATCCAAGAGACCCAGTACTTC. The full variable domain, with the rest looked up from reference TRBV11-1 and TRBJ2-5, is EAEVAQSPRYKITEKSQAVAFWCDPISGHATLYWYRQILGQGPELLVQFQDESVVDDSQLPKDRFSAERLKGVDSTLKIQPAELGDSAMYLCASSWTIQETQYFGPGTRLLVL.

This clonotype has at least ten counts. Since the library was made to target alpha chains, this beta chain is a stray read and its abundance is not meaningful. This chain uses TRBV29-1 with TRBJ2-7; 8 nucleotides match TRBD2. This CDR3 is built from 18 residues. In germline, CDR1 is SQVTM, CDR2 ANQGSEA. J gave up 1 base and V 4 bases, and 18 bases lay outside the gene matches. The CDR3 bases are TGCAGCGTTGGGGCCCGGGAGGGGGACCGGTTGAAATCCTACGAGCAGTACTTC. Protein: CSVGAREGDRLKSYEQYF.

This clonotype was detected a few times. A library prepared for alpha chains yielded this beta chain as an off-target read; its size is of little meaning. The V call is TRBV4-1, the J call TRBJ2-7; D is undetermined. Deletions cut 4 bases from V and 6 bases from J, with 7 bases between. CDR1 is MGHRA and CDR2 is YSYEKL in the germline V gene. The CDR3 loop spans 11 amino acids. CDR3 nucleotide sequence: TGCGCCAGCAGCCTGTTGGGCGAGCAGTACTTC. Translated, it gives CASSLLGEQYF.